This note documents a single TCR beta chain sequence. Its antigen is unidentified. These data are taken from a study of monozygotic twins with inflammatory bowel disease. Study-wide results and caveats: IBD patients, compared with healthy twins, shared fewer clonotypes with others (especially with disease activity).

Generation of cDNA took place in eight separate reactions per sample. Added by template switching were UMIs that each held a 6-nucleotide sample barcode. Using the 5' RACE reads, TCRdb records one entry per CDR3 protein without DNA. This listing includes around 450,000 distinct CDR3 sequences. CDR1 is SEHNR, CDR2 FQNEAQ, per germline (reference sequence). The CDR3 loop spans 12 amino acids. Sequenced input: blood. V and J are TRBV7-9 and TRBJ1-6. This clonotype was obtained from a human donor with ulcerative colitis or Crohn's disease, or a healthy co-twin of an affected twin (not recorded which). This CDR3 is CASSRDNSPLHF.